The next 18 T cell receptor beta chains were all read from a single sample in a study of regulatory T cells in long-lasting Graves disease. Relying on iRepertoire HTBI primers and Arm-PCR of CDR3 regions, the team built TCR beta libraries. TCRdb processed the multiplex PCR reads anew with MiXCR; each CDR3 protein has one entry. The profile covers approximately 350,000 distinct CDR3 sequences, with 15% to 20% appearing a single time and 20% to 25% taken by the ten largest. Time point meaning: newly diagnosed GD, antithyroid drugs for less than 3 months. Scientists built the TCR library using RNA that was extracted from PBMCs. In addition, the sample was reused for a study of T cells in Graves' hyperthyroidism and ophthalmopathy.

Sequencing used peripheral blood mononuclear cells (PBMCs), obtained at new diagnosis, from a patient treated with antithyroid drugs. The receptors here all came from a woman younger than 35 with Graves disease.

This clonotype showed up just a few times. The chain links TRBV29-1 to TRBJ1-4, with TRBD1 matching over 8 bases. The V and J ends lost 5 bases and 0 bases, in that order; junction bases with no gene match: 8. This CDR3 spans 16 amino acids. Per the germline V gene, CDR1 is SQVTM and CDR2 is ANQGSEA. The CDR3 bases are TGCAGCGTTTCCCCCGGGACAGGTTCAACTAATGAAAAACTGTTTTTT. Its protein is CSVSPGTGSTNEKLFF.

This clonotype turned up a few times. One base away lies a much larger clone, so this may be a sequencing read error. The CDR3 bases are TGCAGTGCTAGGGATCCCCGGACAGGGCTGTACACAGATACGCAGTATTTT. Residues: CSARDPRTGLYTDTQYF. The chain combines TRBV20-1 with TRBJ2-3; 8 bases are shared with TRBD1. V shed 3 bases, J shed 2 bases, and the junction held 13 bases outside the gene matches. CDR1 is DFQATT, CDR2 SNEGSKA, per germline (reference sequence). The CDR3 spans 17 residues.

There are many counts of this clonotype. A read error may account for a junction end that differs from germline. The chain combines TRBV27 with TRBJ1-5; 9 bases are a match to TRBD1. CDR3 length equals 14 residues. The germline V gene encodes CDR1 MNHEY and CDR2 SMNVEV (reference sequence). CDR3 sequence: CASSLGTGNQPQHF. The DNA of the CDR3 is TGCGCCAGCAGCTTGGGGACAGGGAATCAGCCCCAGCATTTT.

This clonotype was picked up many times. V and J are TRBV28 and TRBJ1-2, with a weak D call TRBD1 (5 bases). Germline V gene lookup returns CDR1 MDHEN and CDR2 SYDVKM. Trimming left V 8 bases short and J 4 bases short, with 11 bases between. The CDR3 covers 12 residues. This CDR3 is CASLGGGYGYTF. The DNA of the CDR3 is TGTGCCAGCTTGGGGGGAGGCTATGGCTACACCTTC.

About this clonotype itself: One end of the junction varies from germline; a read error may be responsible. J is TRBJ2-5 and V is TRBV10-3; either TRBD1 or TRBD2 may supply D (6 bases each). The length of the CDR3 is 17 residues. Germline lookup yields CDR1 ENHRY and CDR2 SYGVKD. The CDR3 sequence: CAISEGGGGGQQGTQYF. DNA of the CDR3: TGTGCCATCAGTGAGGGAGGTGGTGGGGGGCAACAAGGGACCCAGTACTTC.

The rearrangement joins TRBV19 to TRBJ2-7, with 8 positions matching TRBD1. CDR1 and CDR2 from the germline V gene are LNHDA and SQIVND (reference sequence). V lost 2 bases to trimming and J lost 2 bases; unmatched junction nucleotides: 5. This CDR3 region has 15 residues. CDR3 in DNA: TGTGCCAGTAGTATATCAGGGGGCCGCACCTACGAGCAGTACTTC. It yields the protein CASSISGGRTYEQYF.

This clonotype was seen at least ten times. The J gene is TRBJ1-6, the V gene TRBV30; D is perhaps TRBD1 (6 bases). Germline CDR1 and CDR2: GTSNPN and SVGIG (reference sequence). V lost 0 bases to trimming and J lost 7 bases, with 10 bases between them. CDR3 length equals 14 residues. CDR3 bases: TGTGCCTGGAGTGTCCAGGGGAAAAATTCACCCCTCCACTTT. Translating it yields CAWSVQGKNSPLHF.

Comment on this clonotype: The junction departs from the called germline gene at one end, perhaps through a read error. This CDR3 reads CASSGLAREAQYF. DNA for the CDR3: TGTGCCAGCAGTGGACTAGCCCGAGAGGCCCAGTACTTC. This sequence joins TRBV27 and TRBJ2-5; 8 nucleotides agree with TRBD2. This CDR3 has 13 residues. In germline, CDR1 is MNHEY, CDR2 SMNVEV (reference sequence).

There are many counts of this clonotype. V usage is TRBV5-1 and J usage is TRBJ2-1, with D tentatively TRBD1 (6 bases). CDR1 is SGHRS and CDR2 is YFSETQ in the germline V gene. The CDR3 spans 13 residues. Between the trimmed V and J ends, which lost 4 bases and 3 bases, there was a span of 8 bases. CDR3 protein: CASSQDSYNEQFF. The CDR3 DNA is TGCGCCAGCAGCCAGGACAGCTACAATGAGCAGTTCTTC. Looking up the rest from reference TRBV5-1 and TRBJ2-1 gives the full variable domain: KAGVTQTPRYLIKTRGQQVTLSCSPISGHRSVSWYQQTPGQGLQFLFEYFSETQRNKGNFPGRFSGRQFSNSRSEMNVSTLELGDSALYLCASSQDSYNEQFFGPGTRLTVL.

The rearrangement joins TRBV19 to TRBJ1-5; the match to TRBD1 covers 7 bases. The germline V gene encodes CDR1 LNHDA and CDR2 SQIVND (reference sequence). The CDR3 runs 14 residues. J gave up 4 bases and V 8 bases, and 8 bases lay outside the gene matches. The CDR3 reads CASAGGTGNQPQHF. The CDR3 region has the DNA TGTGCCAGTGCAGGGGGTACGGGGAATCAGCCCCAGCATTTT. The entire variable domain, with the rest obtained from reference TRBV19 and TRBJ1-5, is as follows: DGGITQSPKYLFRKEGQNVTLSCEQNLNHDAMYWYRQDPGQGLRLIYYSQIVNDFQKGDIAEGYSVSREKKESFPLTVTSAQKNPTAFYLCASAGGTGNQPQHFGDGTRLSIL.

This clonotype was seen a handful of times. The CDR3 loop reads CASSDRGRVNEQFF. CDR3 DNA: TGCGCCAGCAGTGACAGGGGGCGCGTCAATGAGCAGTTCTTC. The chain couples TRBV10-1 to TRBJ2-1; 8 bases are shared with TRBD1. Trimming at V came to 3 bases and at J to 6 bases, leaving 4 bases not matched to a gene. The CDR3 extends over 14 amino acids. Germline CDR1 reads WNHNN; CDR2 reads SYGVQD (reference sequence).

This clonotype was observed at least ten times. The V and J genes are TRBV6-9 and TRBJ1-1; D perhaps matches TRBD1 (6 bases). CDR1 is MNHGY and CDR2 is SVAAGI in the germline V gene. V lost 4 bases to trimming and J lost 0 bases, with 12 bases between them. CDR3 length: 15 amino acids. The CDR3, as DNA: TGTGCCAGCAGTTCTCAGGGGCGGCTGAACACTGAAGCTTTCTTT. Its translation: CASSSQGRLNTEAFF.

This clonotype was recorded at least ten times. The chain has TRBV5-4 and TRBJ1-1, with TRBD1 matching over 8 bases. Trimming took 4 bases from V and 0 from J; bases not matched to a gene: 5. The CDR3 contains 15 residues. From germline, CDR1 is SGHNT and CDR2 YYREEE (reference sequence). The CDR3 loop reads CASSPETGVNTEAFF. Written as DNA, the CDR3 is TGTGCCAGCAGCCCGGAGACAGGGGTGAACACTGAAGCTTTCTTT. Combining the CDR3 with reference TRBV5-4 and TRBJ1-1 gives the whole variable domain ETGVTQSPTHLIKTRGQQVTLRCSSQSGHNTVSWYQQALGQGPQFIFQYYREEENGRGNFPPRFSGLQFPNYSSELNVNALELDDSALYLCASSPETGVNTEAFFGQGTRLTVV.

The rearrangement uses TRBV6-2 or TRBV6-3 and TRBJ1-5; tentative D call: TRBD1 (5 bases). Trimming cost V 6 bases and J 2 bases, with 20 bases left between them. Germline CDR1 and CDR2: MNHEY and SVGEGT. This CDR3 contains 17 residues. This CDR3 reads CASSLMGERGGNQPQHF. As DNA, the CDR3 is TGTGCCAGCAGCCTGATGGGGGAAAGGGGCGGCAATCAGCCCCAGCATTTT.

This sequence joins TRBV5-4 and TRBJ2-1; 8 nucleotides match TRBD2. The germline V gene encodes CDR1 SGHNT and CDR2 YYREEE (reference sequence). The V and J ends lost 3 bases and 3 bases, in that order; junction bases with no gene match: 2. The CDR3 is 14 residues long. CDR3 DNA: TGTGCCAGCAGCTATAGCGGGGACTACAATGAGCAGTTCTTC. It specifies CASSYSGDYNEQFF.

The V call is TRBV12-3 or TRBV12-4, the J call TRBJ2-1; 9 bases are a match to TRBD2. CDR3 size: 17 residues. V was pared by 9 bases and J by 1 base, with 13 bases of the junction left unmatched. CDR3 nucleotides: TGTGCCAGTAGAGATGAGAGACTAGCGGATTCCTACAATGAGCAGTTCTTC. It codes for CASRDERLADSYNEQFF.

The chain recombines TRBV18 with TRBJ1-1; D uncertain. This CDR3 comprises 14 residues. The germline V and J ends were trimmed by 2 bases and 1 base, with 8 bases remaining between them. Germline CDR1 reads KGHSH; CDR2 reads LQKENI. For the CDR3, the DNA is TGTGCCAGCTCACCAGTTACGGCGAACACTGAAGCTTTCTTT. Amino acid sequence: CASSPVTANTEAFF.

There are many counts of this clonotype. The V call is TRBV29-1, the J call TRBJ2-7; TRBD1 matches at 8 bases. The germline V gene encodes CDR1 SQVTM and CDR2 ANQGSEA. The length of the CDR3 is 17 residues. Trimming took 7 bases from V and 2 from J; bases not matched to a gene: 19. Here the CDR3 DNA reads TGCAGCGCCGCGACCTGTTTCCGCAGGGGGCCCCCCTACGAGCAGTACTTC. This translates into CSAATCFRRGPPYEQYF.